The text below deals with one TCR beta chain. What it recognizes is unknown. This sample is drawn from a study of T cell responses to AZD1222 COVID-19 vaccine. This table comes from immunoSEQ multiplex PCR, and its TCRdb copy is limited to in-frame clones, with some not included. The top ten hold around 3.6% of the sample, which has approximately 180,000 clones, approximately 90% seen once. General study points: The peak T cell response came first, and repertoires were sampled only after it. Reports indicate that nearly half of spike-specific TCRs are directed at unmutated variant regions. The study found Spike-specific TCR breadth and depth rose after two AZD1222 doses. With dominance at 160-218 and 743-854, vaccine-associated CD4 TCRs spanned spike.

J lost 0 bases, V lost 2 bases, and 16 bases had no gene match. The CDR3 runs to 20 residues. Germline CDR1 reads ENHRY; CDR2 reads SYGVKD. The chain is built from TRBV10-3 and TRBJ2-4; 7 positions match TRBD2. The source was peripheral blood, collected 28 days after the second dose of the MenACWY control vaccine. This clonotype was sampled from an adult who received the MenACWY meningococcal vaccine as a control. The CDR3 here is CAISEPVGGGNTLAKNIQYF. CDR3 DNA sequence: TGTGCCATCAGTGAGCCCGTGGGGGGGGGAAACACGTTAGCCAAAAACATTCAGTACTTC.